These T cell receptor beta chains were read from a single sample in a study of T cell responses to AZD1222 COVID-19 vaccine. TCRdb's table, derived via immunoSEQ multiplex PCR, lists solely in-frame clones and lacks some. The sample has 84,000 or so clones, roughly 88% seen once. The sample here was peripheral blood, taken on day 0 of AZD1222 vaccination. These receptors originate from an adult in good health. Both conserved end residues are part of each CDR3. Each record gives: CDR3 protein, CDR3 DNA, clone size, D gene, J gene, V gene. D genes are given only for firm matches. Where a row states a size, it is once, few, many or the class of an expanded clone; other rows omit it.

CASSFPAYNSPLHF	TGTGCCAGCAGTTTTCCGGCTTATAATTCACCCCTCCACTTT	NA	NA	TRBJ1-6	TRBV28
CASSQESRTDSNQPQHF	TGCGCCAGCAGCCAAGAATCCCGGACGGATAGCAATCAGCCCCAGCATTTT	NA	NA	TRBJ1-5	TRBV4-1
CSVDSDTQYF	TGCAGCGTTGACTCCGATACGCAGTATTTT	NA	NA	TRBJ2-3	TRBV29-1
CAWCRGQNPYEQYF	TGTGCCTGGTGTAGGGGACAGAATCCATACGAGCAGTACTTC	NA	TRBD1	TRBJ2-7	TRBV30
CASSPGQPTSSSYNEQFF	TGTGCTAGCAGCCCCGGACAGCCCACTTCTAGCTCCTACAATGAGCAGTTCTTC	NA	NA	TRBJ2-1	TRBV7-7
CASSYLNSKGTEAFF	TGTGCCAGCAGTTACCTCAACTCGAAGGGAACTGAAGCTTTCTTT	NA	NA	TRBJ1-1	TRBV6-5
CASSLGLAGSAGTDTQYF	TGTGCCAGCAGTTTAGGACTAGCGGGTTCAGCAGGCACAGATACGCAGTATTTT	once	TRBD2	TRBJ2-3	TRBV28
CASSIGQTSTDTQYF	TGTGCCAGTAGTATAGGTCAGACTAGCACAGATACGCAGTATTTT	once	NA	TRBJ2-3	TRBV19
CASSPPRGDFNYGYTF	TGTGCCAGCAGCCCTCCCCGGGGGGATTTTAACTATGGCTACACCTTC	NA	NA	TRBJ1-2	TRBV7-2
CASKDSGSSPLHF	TGTGCCAGTAAGGACTCGGGGAGTTCACCCCTCCACTTT	NA	NA	TRBJ1-6	TRBV19
CASGLRVSPLHF	TGTGCCAGCGGCCTACGGGTTTCACCCCTCCACTTT	once	NA	TRBJ1-6	TRBV12-3/TRBV12-4
CASSPQGRTEAFF	TGTGCCAGTAGTCCACAGGGACGCACTGAAGCTTTCTTT	once	NA	TRBJ1-1	TRBV19
CASSEVSGLNEQFF	TGTGCCAGCAGTGAAGTTTCAGGGCTCAATGAGCAGTTCTTC	NA	NA	TRBJ2-1	TRBV2
CASSYSTGAGNTIYF	TGTGCCAGCAGTTACTCGACAGGGGCAGGAAACACCATATATTTT	NA	TRBD1	TRBJ1-3	TRBV6-5
CASSKTGTNSPLHF	TGTGCCAGCAGCAAAACAGGGACTAATTCACCCCTCCACTTT	once	NA	TRBJ1-6	TRBV9